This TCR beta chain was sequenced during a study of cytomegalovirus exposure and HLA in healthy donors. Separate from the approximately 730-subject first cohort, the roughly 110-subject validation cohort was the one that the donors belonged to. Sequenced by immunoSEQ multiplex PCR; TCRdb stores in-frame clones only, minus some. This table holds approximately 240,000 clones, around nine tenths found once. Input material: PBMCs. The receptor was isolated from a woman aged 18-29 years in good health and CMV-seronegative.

The CDR3 sequence is CASSWDRGRANTGELFF. The CDR3 DNA reads as TGTGCCAGCAGTTGGGACAGGGGGCGCGCGAACACCGGGGAGCTGTTTTTT. V and J are TRBV27 and TRBJ2-2; 12 bases line up with TRBD1. Germline lookup yields CDR1 MNHEY and CDR2 SMNVEV (reference sequence). CDR3 length equals 17 residues. V dropped 4 bases and J dropped 0; count of bases not matched to a gene: 3.